A single TCR beta chain is shown here with its context. The sample originates from a study of technical replicates of blood from a few donors. Data came from immunoSEQ multiplex PCR; TCRdb stores just in-frame clones and leaves some out. This table has about 12,000 clones, 79% appearing once. This CDR3 region has 17 residues. The sample taken for sequencing was PBMCs. This receptor was taken from a human donor in good health. The chain is built from TRBV21-1 and TRBJ2-3; the table's TRBD2 call for D was not verified on the DNA. TRBV21-1 is an annotated pseudogene. CDR3 in amino acids: CASSKSTSGTPAGTQYF. The CDR3 coding sequence is TGTGCCAGCAGCAAATCTACTAGCGGGACCCCCGCAGGTACGCAGTATTTT.